What follows are 14 T cell receptor beta chains derived from one specimen sequenced in a study of T cells in women clearing cervical HPV infection. Data came from immunoSEQ multiplex PCR; TCRdb stores just in-frame clones and leaves some out. The sample has under 20,000 clones, and its top ten clones hold roughly 3%. The sequencing sample was made of blood buffy coat. The origin of the receptors is a woman aged 18-69 years with a cervical HPV16 infection that either progressed to CIN3+ or cleared (not recorded which).

About this clone: The CDR3 end is not reached by the read, which stops 3 residues before it; the germline J gene fills it in. The chain has TRBV20-1 and TRBJ1-2; 7 positions agree with TRBD1. CDR3 length: 14 residues. CDR1 is DFQATT and CDR2 is SNEGSKA in the germline V gene (reference sequence). Trimming took 3 bases from V and 4 from J; bases not matched to a gene: 8. Partial CDR3 DNA: TGCAGTGCTAGGCAGCCCCGACAGGGCTATGGC. Its translation is CSARQPRQGYG. The CDR3, in full, reads CSARQPRQGYGYTF.

Concerning this clone itself: The read ends 3 residues early relative to the CDR3; the germline J gene fills the gap. The chain couples TRBV7-9 to TRBJ2-7, with D maybe TRBD1 (5 bases). Trimming took 5 bases from V and 6 from J, leaving 17 bases between them. The CDR3 totals 14 residues. CDR1 is SEHNR and CDR2 is FQNEAQ in the germline V gene (reference sequence). CDR3 DNA, as far as it was read: TGTGCCAGCAGCCCCCCCGGGCCTGGGGCCGAG. As protein: CASSPPGPGAE. The whole CDR3 protein reads CASSPPGPGAEQYF.

As for this clone: The read falls 3 residues short of the CDR3 end, and the missing part is taken from the germline J gene. The rearrangement uses TRBV23-1 and TRBJ1-1; D is ambiguous. TRBV23-1 falls under the ORF class, with uncertain function. The CDR3 extends over 15 amino acids. Deletions cut 0 bases from V and 4 bases from J, with 12 bases between. CDR3 amino acids: CASSQSEGLGTEAFF. The sequenced CDR3 bases are TGCGCCAGCAGTCAATCGGAAGGGTTGGGCACTGAA.

A remark on this clone: The read terminates 3 residues ahead of where the CDR3 ends, so the germline J gene completes it. This chain joins TRBV5-4 and TRBJ2-5, with a possible D match to TRBD1 (6 bases). The germline gives CDR1 SGHNT, CDR2 YYREEE (reference sequence). This CDR3 spans 15 amino acids. Trimming cost V 9 bases and J 1 base, with 19 bases left between them. CDR3 DNA, as far as it was read: TGTGCCACAGCTTACGAGACAGGAGTCCAAGAGACC. This translates into CATAYETGVQET. The whole CDR3 reads CATAYETGVQETQYF.

The CDR3 loop is CASSQRLAGGITDTQYF. The sequenced part of the CDR3 DNA is TGTGCCAGCAGCCAGAGACTAGCGGGGGGAATCACAGATACG. The chain has TRBV7-8 and TRBJ2-3, with 13 bases fitting TRBD2. The read is 3 residues too short to cover the CDR3 end, so that end is filled in from the germline J gene. Germline V gene lookup returns CDR1 SGHVS and CDR2 FQNEAQ. With 5 bases clipped from V and 2 bases from J, the junction kept 7 bases outside the gene matches. The CDR3 consists of 17 residues.

As for this clone: With the read ending 3 residues before the CDR3 end, the germline J gene is used to fill in that end. The V call is TRBV5-1, the J call TRBJ1-3; D ambiguous. There are 14 residues in the CDR3. Looked up from germline, CDR1 is SGHRS and CDR2 is YFSETQ. V gave up 0 bases and J gave up 4 bases, with 8 bases separating them. The sequenced part of the CDR3 DNA is TGCGCCAGCAGCTTGGCGCCGGGGGGAAACACC. This codes for CASSLAPGGNT. The CDR3 reads in full as CASSLAPGGNTIYF.

About this clone: The sequenced fragment ends 3 residues before the CDR3 boundary, so the rest is inferred from the germline J gene. The chain couples TRBV6-1 to TRBJ1-1, with TRBD1 as a possible D gene (6 bases). In germline, CDR1 is MNHNS, CDR2 SASEGT. The CDR3 runs 13 residues. CDR3: CASSDYGPGVAFF. The covered CDR3 bases are TGTGCCAGCAGTGATTACGGCCCAGGGGTA.

In the case of this clone: Coverage ceases 3 residues before the CDR3 finishes, and the germline J gene fills in the end. This chain connects TRBV5-6 to TRBJ2-1, with D unresolved. CDR3 length: 15 residues. Germline V gene lookup returns CDR1 SGHDT and CDR2 YYEEEE. Trimming removed 5 bases at V and 0 bases at J, with 12 bases between. The covered CDR3 bases are TGTGCCAGCAGGCCGGTCCTTAACTCCTACAATGAG. Amino acid sequence: CASRPVLNSYNE. The entire CDR3 protein is CASRPVLNSYNEQFF. The entire variable domain, with the rest obtained from reference TRBV5-6 and TRBJ2-1, is as follows: DAGVTQSPTHLIKTRGQQVTLRCSPKSGHDTVSWYQQALGQGPQFIFQYYEEEERQRGNFPDRFSGHQFPNYSSELNVNALLLGDSALYLCASRPVLNSYNEQFFGPGTRLTVL.

Remarks on this clone: The CDR3 end lies 3 residues beyond the end of the read and is filled in from the germline J gene. The chain joins TRBV6-1 to TRBJ1-6; D is undetermined. The CDR3 is 13 amino acids. Looked up from germline, CDR1 is MNHNS and CDR2 is SASEGT. Trimming cost V 0 bases and J 7 bases, with 4 bases left between them. The covered CDR3 bases are TGTGCCAGCAGTGAAGCAGGCAATTCACCC. Its translation: CASSEAGNSP. The CDR3 as a whole reads CASSEAGNSPLHF.

With regard to this clone: The missing CDR3 end, 3 residues past where the read stops, is filled in from the germline J gene. The chain couples TRBV30 to TRBJ2-1, with TRBD2 matching over 7 bases. The CDR3 runs 13 residues. Per germline, CDR1 GTSNPN and CDR2 SVGIG (reference sequence). Germline trimming cut 6 bases from V and 6 bases from J; bases unmatched to any gene: 8. The chain's CDR3 is CACPAWGGNEQFF. The sequenced part of the CDR3 DNA is TGTGCCTGCCCGGCGTGGGGGGGCAATGAG.

Of note for this clone: Relative to the germline gene, one junction end is altered; a read error may explain this. The read falls 3 residues short of the CDR3 end, and the missing part is taken from the germline J gene. The gene calls are TRBV5-1 and TRBJ2-3; no clear D gene. The CDR3 contains 15 residues. Germline V CDR1 and CDR2: SGHRS, YFSETQ. The CDR3 reads CASRLVGESTDTQYF. The CDR3 bases that were read are TGCGCCAGCAGATTGGTGGGCGAAAGCACAGATACG.

Concerning this clone itself: The read finishes 3 residues shy of the CDR3 end, and the germline J gene is used to complete it. V gene TRBV4-2 combines with J gene TRBJ2-1, with TRBD2 identical over 16 bases. The CDR3 runs to 17 residues. From germline, CDR1 is LGHNA and CDR2 YNFKEQ. Losses at the gene ends were 3 bases for V and 3 bases for J; bases not matched to a gene: 2. The CDR3 is CASSQGLAGGLYNEQFF. The DNA read from the CDR3 is TGTGCCAGCAGCCAGGGACTAGCGGGGGGGCTCTACAATGAG.

The CDR3 spells CASSFTGQGGYEQYF. The CDR3 DNA, read in part, is TGCGCCAGCAGCTTTACGGGACAGGGAGGATACGAG. The chain couples TRBV5-1 to TRBJ2-7; 9 bases are shared with TRBD1. The CDR3 goes on 3 residues after the read ends, and that part is filled in from the germline J gene. J lost 4 bases, V lost 2 bases, and 7 bases had no gene match. This CDR3 has 15 amino acids. Per germline, CDR1 SGHRS and CDR2 YFSETQ. Full variable domain (outside the CDR3, taken from reference TRBV5-1 and TRBJ2-7): KAGVTQTPRYLIKTRGQQVTLSCSPISGHRSVSWYQQTPGQGLQFLFEYFSETQRNKGNFPGRFSGRQFSNSRSEMNVSTLELGDSALYLCASSFTGQGGYEQYFGPGTRLTVT.

With regard to this clone: The read gets to within 3 residues of the CDR3 end, and the germline J gene fills in the rest. The J gene is TRBJ1-4, the V gene TRBV6-1; TRBD1 might be the D (6 bases). V lost 1 base and J lost 3, with 6 bases in between. The length of the CDR3 is 14 residues. Germline V gives CDR1 MNHNS, CDR2 SASEGT. This CDR3 is CASSEGGPNEKLFF. The CDR3 bases that were read are TGTGCCAGCAGTGAAGGGGGGCCTAATGAAAAA.